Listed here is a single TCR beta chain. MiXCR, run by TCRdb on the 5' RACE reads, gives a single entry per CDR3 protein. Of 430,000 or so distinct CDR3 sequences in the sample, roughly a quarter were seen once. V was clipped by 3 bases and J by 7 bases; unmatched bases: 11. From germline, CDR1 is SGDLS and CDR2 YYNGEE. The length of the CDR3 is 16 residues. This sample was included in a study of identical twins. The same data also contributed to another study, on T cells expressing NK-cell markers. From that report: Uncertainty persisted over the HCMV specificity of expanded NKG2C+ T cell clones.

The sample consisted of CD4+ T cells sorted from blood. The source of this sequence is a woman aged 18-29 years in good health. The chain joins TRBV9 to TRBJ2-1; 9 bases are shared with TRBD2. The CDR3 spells CASSAPGRGGLNEQFF. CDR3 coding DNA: TGTGCCAGCAGCGCCCCTGGGCGGGGGGGCCTTAATGAGCAGTTCTTC. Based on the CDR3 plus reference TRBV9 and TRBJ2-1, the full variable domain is DSGVTQTPKHLITATGQRVTLRCSPRSGDLSVYWYQQSLDQGLQFLIQYYNGEERAKGNILERFSAQQFPDLHSELNLSSLELGDSALYFCASSAPGRGGLNEQFFGPGTRLTVL.